Sequencing of this T cell receptor (beta chain) was carried out in a study of blood T cells in healthy people across ages. V was cut by 6 bases and J by 8 bases, with 10 bases left in between. This CDR3 comprises 12 residues. Germline CDR1 SNHLY, CDR2 FYNNEI. Primers used in a second PCR of roughly 6 to 11 cycles were a sample-barcoded 5' primer and a J-beta primer mix. Tags on each cDNA molecule came from a template-switch adaptor with 12 random nucleotides. TCRdb called the 5' RACE reads again in MiXCR, with one record for every CDR3 protein. Of 1.5 million to 2 million distinct CDR3 sequences in the sample, roughly 52% were seen once.

The sample consisted of blood. The chain links TRBV2 to TRBJ1-4; D gene unclear. This TCR was recovered from a woman aged 35 to 49 in good health. CDR3 DNA sequence: TGTGCCAGCAGAAAAGTTGGGGAAAAACTGTTTTTT. Amino acids: CASRKVGEKLFF.